These 17 T cell receptor beta chains share one sample of origin, sequenced in a study of regulatory T cells in long-lasting Graves disease. Construction of the TCR beta libraries employed iRepertoire HTBI primers in conjunction with Arm-PCR of CDR3 regions. TCRdb called the multiplex PCR reads again in MiXCR, with one record for every CDR3 protein. The sample includes a few hundred thousand distinct CDR3 sequences, about a quarter of them seen just once. The time point denotes: persistent/refractory GD, antithyroid drugs over 5 years with positive TRAb. PBMCs provided the RNA from which the TCR library was made. The sample in question was peripheral blood mononuclear cells (PBMCs), obtained when the disease was refractory, from a patient treated with antithyroid drugs. The receptor set was obtained from a female donor with Graves disease.

This clonotype was counted only a few times. The chain employs TRBV6-1 and TRBJ1-5; D perhaps matches TRBD1 (6 bases). CDR1 and CDR2 (germline): MNHNS, SASEGT. The CDR3 totals 16 residues. Between the trimmed V and J ends, which lost 6 bases and 1 base, there was a span of 16 bases. CDR3 bases: TGTGCCAGCAGCCCCAACAGGGACTGGAGCAATCAGCCCCAGCATTTT. Protein: CASSPNRDWSNQPQHF.

On this clonotype itself: Given a much more abundant clone one base away, this may be a read error. The chain couples TRBV27 to TRBJ2-5; a weak D match, TRBD2 (6 bases). The CDR3 spans 14 residues. The germline gives CDR1 MNHEY, CDR2 SMNVEV (reference sequence). The CDR3, as DNA: TGTGCCAGCGGGGCCGGGAGCGGACAAGGGACCCAGTACTTC. Its protein is CASGAGSGQGTQYF.

This clonotype has just a few counts. The chain recombines TRBV20-1 with TRBJ1-2; maybe TRBD1 (5 bases). The CDR3 loop spans 14 amino acids. In germline, CDR1 is DFQATT, CDR2 SNEGSKA (reference sequence). V was cut by 0 bases and J by 2 bases, with 10 bases left in between. CDR3 DNA: TGCAGTGCTAGAGATTCTCGGGGGAACTATGGCTACACCTTC. This translates into CSARDSRGNYGYTF.

This clonotype was detected many times. V gene TRBV2 combines with J gene TRBJ2-7; D is ambiguous. There are 16 residues in the CDR3. The V gene's germline CDR1 is SNHLY and CDR2 FYNNEI. V lost 1 base and J 2 bases, leaving 15 bases between the germline ends. This CDR3 reads CASSEEPATWTYEQYF. In nucleotides, the CDR3 is TGTGCCAGCAGTGAAGAACCTGCGACGTGGACCTACGAGCAGTACTTC. Full variable domain (rest looked up from reference TRBV2 and TRBJ2-7): EPEVTQTPSHQVTQMGQEVILRCVPISNHLYFYWYRQILGQKVEFLVSFYNNEISEKSEIFDDQFSVERPDGSNFTLKIRSTKLEDSAMYFCASSEEPATWTYEQYFGPGTRLTVT.

This rearrangement joins TRBV6-2 or TRBV6-3 to TRBJ1-2; no reliable D call. The ends were cut back, 1 base at V and 2 bases at J, with 5 bases in the middle. Germline V gene sequence: CDR1 MNHEY, CDR2 SVGEGT. This CDR3 spans 13 amino acids. The CDR3 is CASSYFDNYGYTF. The CDR3, as DNA: TGTGCCAGCAGTTACTTCGACAACTATGGCTACACCTTC.

This clonotype appeared a few times. The CDR3: CASSPGDIRDQPQHF. The CDR3 DNA reads TGCGCCAGCAGCCCTGGGGACATCCGGGATCAGCCCCAGCATTTT. This chain connects TRBV5-1 to TRBJ1-5; tentative D call: TRBD1 (6 bases). The V gene's germline CDR1 is SGHRS and CDR2 YFSETQ. V was clipped by 4 bases and J by 5 bases, with 16 bases between them. The CDR3 contains 15 residues.

V usage is TRBV7-9 and J usage is TRBJ2-5, with 14 bases lining up with TRBD2. V lost 1 base to trimming and J lost 5 bases; unmatched junction nucleotides: 9. This CDR3 spans 18 amino acids. The germline V gene has CDR1 SEHNR and CDR2 FQNEAQ (reference sequence). The CDR3 region is CASSLGPTSGRASETQYF. Here the CDR3 DNA reads TGTGCCAGCAGCTTAGGCCCGACTAGCGGGAGGGCCTCGGAGACCCAGTACTTC. Supplemented by reference TRBV7-9 and TRBJ2-5, the full variable domain reads DTGVSQNPRHKITKRGQNVTFRCDPISEHNRLYWYRQTLGQGPEFLTYFQNEAQLEKSRLLSDRFSAERPKGSFSTLEIQRTEQGDSAMYLCASSLGPTSGRASETQYFGPGTRLLVL.

This clonotype was detected only once. It is likely a read error: a sequence one base away is far more abundant. This sequence joins TRBV12-3 or TRBV12-4 and TRBJ1-1, with no clear D. V was trimmed by 8 bases and J by 1 base, leaving 11 bases between them. The CDR3 is 13 amino acids. CDR3 sequence: CASFEPKNTEAFF. CDR3 DNA: TGTGCCAGCTTTGAGCCGAAGAACACTGAAGCTTTCTTT.

The rearrangement links TRBV19 to TRBJ2-2; D might be TRBD2 (5 bases). Trimming stripped 3 bases from V and 4 bases from J, with 9 bases between. Germline lookup yields CDR1 LNHDA and CDR2 SQIVND (reference sequence). This CDR3 is built from 14 residues. The CDR3 spells CASSITRSTGELFF. In DNA, the CDR3 is TGTGCCAGTAGTATTACTAGAAGCACCGGGGAGCTGTTTTTT.

The CDR3 DNA reads TGCGCCAGCAGCTTGGTTGCGGGAGGGCTAGAGACCCAGTACTTC. Translated, it gives CASSLVAGGLETQYF. V and J are TRBV5-1 and TRBJ2-5, with 9 bases that match TRBD2. V was pared by 0 bases and J by 4 bases, with 4 bases of the junction left unmatched. The CDR3 has 15 amino acids. Germline values: CDR1 SGHRS, CDR2 YFSETQ.

This clonotype was detected only a few times. The chain is built from TRBV5-1 and TRBJ1-4, with TRBD1 matching over 9 bases. Germline values: CDR1 SGHRS, CDR2 YFSETQ. With 3 bases clipped from V and 5 bases from J, the junction kept 8 bases outside the gene matches. This CDR3 comprises 16 residues. The CDR3 is CASSSGQGGGNEKLFF. The DNA for the CDR3 is TGCGCCAGCAGCTCGGGACAGGGAGGAGGGAATGAAAAACTGTTTTTT.

This chain joins TRBV6-5 and TRBJ2-5; 7 bases fit TRBD1. There are 16 residues in the CDR3. V trimming: 0 bases; J trimming: 0 bases; junction bases outside the gene matches: 4. Germline values: CDR1 MNHEY, CDR2 SVGAGI. The CDR3 DNA reads TGTGCCAGCAGTTACTCGGTCCAGGGGGACCAAGAGACCCAGTACTTC. Encoded protein: CASSYSVQGDQETQYF.

The chain combines TRBV20-1 with TRBJ2-7, with a tentative D call TRBD2 (5 bases). V gave up 3 bases and J gave up 0 bases, with 21 bases separating them. Germline loops: CDR1 DFQATT, CDR2 SNEGSKA (reference sequence). The CDR3 spans 17 residues. This CDR3 reads CSASRRSGDPYSYEQYF. The CDR3 nucleotides are TGCAGTGCTAGTCGAAGGTCCGGGGATCCCTACTCCTACGAGCAGTACTTC.

This rearrangement joins TRBV6-1 to TRBJ1-4; D is perhaps TRBD1 (5 bases). CDR3 length: 12 amino acids. In germline, CDR1 is MNHNS, CDR2 SASEGT. Trimming left V 5 bases short and J 12 bases short, with 13 bases between. The CDR3 spells CASSPQGGQLFF. CDR3 nucleotides: TGTGCCAGCAGTCCGCAGGGAGGACAACTGTTTTTT.

The V call is TRBV20-1, the J call TRBJ2-7, with 7 nucleotides matching TRBD2. The CDR3 runs 14 residues. The germline CDR1 and CDR2 sequences are DFQATT and SNEGSKA (reference sequence). With V trimmed by 1 base and J by 2 bases, 5 bases remained unmatched. The CDR3 bases are TGCAGTGCTAGAGCGGGGGGAGCTACCTACGAGCAGTACTTC. Protein: CSARAGGATYEQYF.

This clonotype was found a few times. This chain links TRBV19 with TRBJ2-7; 7 positions agree with TRBD1. Germline assignment: CDR1 LNHDA and CDR2 SQIVND (reference sequence). The V gene end was trimmed by 6 bases and the J gene end by 2 bases; junction bases not matched to a gene: 7. The length of the CDR3 is 14 residues. The CDR3 DNA reads as TGTGCCAGTAGGGCGCCAGGGGGTCCCTACGAGCAGTACTTC. This translates into CASRAPGGPYEQYF.

This clonotype appeared a few times. The rearrangement joins TRBV3-1 to TRBJ2-7; D is uncertain. Germline CDR1 reads LGHDT; CDR2 reads YNNKEL (reference sequence). With 1 base removed from V and 2 bases from J, the gap between germline ends came to 9 bases. This CDR3 contains 14 residues. The CDR3 spells CASSQATVTYEQYF. The CDR3 DNA reads TGTGCCAGCAGCCAAGCTACAGTTACCTACGAGCAGTACTTC.